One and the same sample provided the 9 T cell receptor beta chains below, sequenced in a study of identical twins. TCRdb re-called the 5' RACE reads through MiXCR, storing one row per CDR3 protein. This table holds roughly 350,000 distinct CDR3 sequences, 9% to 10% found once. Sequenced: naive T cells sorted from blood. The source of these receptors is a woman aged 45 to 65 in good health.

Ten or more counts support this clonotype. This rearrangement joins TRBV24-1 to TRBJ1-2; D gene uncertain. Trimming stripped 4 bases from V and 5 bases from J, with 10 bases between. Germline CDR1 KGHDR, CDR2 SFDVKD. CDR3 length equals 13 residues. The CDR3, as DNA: TGTGCCACCAGTGAGGACTCAACTTATGGCTACACCTTC. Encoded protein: CATSEDSTYGYTF.

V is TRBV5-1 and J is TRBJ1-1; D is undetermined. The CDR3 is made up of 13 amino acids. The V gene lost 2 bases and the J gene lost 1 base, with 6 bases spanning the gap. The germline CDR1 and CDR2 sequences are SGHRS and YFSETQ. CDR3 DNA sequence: TGCGCCAGCAGCTTAATTAAGAACACTGAAGCTTTCTTT. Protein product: CASSLIKNTEAFF.

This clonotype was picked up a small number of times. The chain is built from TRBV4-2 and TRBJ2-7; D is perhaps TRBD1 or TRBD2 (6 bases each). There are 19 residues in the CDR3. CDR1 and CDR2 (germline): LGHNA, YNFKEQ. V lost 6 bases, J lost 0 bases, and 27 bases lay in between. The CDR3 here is CASRLEGRNRVGSSYEQYV. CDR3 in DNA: TGTGCCAGCAGGCTCGAGGGCAGGAACAGGGTCGGGAGCTCCTACGAGCAGTACGTC.

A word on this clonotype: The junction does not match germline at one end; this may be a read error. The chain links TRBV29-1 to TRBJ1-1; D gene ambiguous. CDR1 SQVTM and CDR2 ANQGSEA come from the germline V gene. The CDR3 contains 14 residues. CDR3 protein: CSVGLGVMNPEAFF. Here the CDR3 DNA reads TGCAGCGTGGGCCTCGGGGTCATGAACCCTGAAGCTTTCTTT.

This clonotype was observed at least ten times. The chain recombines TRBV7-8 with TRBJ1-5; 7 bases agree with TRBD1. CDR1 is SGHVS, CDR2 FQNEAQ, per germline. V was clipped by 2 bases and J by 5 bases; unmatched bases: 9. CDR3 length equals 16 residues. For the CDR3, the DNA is TGTGCCAGCAGCTTATCCCCGACAGGGTTTGATCAGCCCCAGCATTTT. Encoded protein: CASSLSPTGFDQPQHF.

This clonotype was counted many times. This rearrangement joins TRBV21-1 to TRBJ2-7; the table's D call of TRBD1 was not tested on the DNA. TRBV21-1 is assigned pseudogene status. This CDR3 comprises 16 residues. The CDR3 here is CASPGDFDPSSYEQYV. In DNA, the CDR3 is TGTGCCAGCCCGGGGGATTTTGATCCGAGCTCCTACGAGCAGTACGTC.

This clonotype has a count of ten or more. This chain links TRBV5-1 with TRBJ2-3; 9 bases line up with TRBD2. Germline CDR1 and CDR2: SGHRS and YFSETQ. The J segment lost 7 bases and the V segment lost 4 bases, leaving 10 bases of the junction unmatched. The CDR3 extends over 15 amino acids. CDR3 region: CASSLPSGTSNTQYF. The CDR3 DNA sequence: TGCGCCAGCAGCCTGCCTAGCGGGACCAGTAATACGCAGTATTTT.

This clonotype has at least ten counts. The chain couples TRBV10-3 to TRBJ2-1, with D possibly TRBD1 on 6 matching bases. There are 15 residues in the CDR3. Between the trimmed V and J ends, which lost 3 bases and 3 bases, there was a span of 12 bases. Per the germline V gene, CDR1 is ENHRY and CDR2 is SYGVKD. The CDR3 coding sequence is TGTGCCATCAGTGAATCACAGGGTCTCTACAATGAGCAGTTCTTC. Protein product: CAISESQGLYNEQFF.

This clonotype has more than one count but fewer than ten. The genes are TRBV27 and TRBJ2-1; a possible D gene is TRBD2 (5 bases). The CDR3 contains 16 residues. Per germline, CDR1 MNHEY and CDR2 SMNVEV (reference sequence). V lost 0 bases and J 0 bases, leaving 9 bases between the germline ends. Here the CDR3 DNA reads TGTGCCAGCAGTTTATCGGAAGGGAGCTCCTACAATGAGCAGTTCTTC. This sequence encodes CASSLSEGSSYNEQFF.